The clone carrying this TCR beta chain was counted ten times or more. The antigen is not known. Per the germline V gene, CDR1 is SQVTM and CDR2 is ANQGSEA. V was pared by 8 bases and J by 6 bases, with 15 bases between. This CDR3 region has 12 residues. This entry is derived from a study of beta chain features in type 1 diabetes. Study overall: 107,917,701 sorted cells were examined across all samples.

Cell sorting via CD45RO/CCR7/CD25/CD127/CD95/CD27 was performed to obtain CD4+ naive, central memory, regulatory and stem cell-like memory cells. Study outcomes and limitations: The analysis here could not establish whether HLA type shapes TCRB rearrangement. Across all four CD4+ subsets, people with type 1 diabetes showed modestly shorter TCRB CDR3s.

What was sequenced were expressed TCRB transcripts, since all of the isolated RNA had been reverse transcribed. TCRdb keeps only in-frame clones here, not all; method: immunoSEQ multiplex PCR. The profile shows 95,000 to 150,000 clones, approximately 15% of them singletons. The V gene is TRBV29-1, the J gene TRBJ2-3; D uncertain. This sequence was found in a man aged 18 to 35 with type 1 diabetes. The sequencing input was central memory CD4+ T cells from blood. The CDR3 reads CSTQRPGDTQYF. As DNA, the CDR3 is TGCAGCACCCAACGACCTGGGGATACGCAGTATTTT.